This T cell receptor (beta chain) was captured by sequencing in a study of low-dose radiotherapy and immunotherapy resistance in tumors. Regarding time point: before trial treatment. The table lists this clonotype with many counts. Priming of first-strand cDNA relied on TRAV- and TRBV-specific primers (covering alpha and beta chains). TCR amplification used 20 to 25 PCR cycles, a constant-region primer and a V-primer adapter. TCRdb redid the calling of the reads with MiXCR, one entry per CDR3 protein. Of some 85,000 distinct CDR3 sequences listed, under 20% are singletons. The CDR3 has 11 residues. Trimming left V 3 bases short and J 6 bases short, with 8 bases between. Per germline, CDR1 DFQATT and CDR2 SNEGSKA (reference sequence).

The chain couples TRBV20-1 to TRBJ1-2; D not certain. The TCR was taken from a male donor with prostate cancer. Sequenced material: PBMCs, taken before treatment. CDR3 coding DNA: TGCAGTGCTAGGCGTCCTAATGGCTACACCTTC. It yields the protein CSARRPNGYTF.